The rows below give T cell receptor beta chains drawn from one sample of a study of shared clonotypes between healthy human individuals. The table came from immunoSEQ multiplex PCR; TCRdb's copy has only in-frame clones and leaves some out. The sample shows fewer than 2.5 million clones, approximately 93% of them seen only once. Sequencing was performed on naive CD4+ T cells from PBMCs. Every receptor here comes from a man between 18 and 35 years old in good health. Some clones in this sample may be carry-over from other donors' samples. Both conserved end residues are part of each CDR3. A D gene is named only where the DNA matches it firmly. A row's size may be missing; if present it is once, few, many or a size class.

D,V,size,J,DNA,CDR3
.,TRBV7-9,.,TRBJ1-2,TGTGCCAGCAGCCTGCCCGGTTATTATGGCTACACCTTC,CASSLPGYYGYTF
.,TRBV5-5,.,TRBJ2-1,TGTGCCAGCAGCTTGGACAGGACTAATGAGCAGTTCTTC,CASSLDRTNEQFF
TRBD2,TRBV2,.,TRBJ2-1,TGTGCCAGCAGTGTTGCGGGAGTGGGTGGGAATGAGCAGTTCTTC,CASSVAGVGGNEQFF
TRBD2,TRBV28,.,TRBJ2-1,TGTGCCAGCAGTCGACTAGCGGACAATGAGCAGTTCTTC,CASSRLADNEQFF
.,TRBV7-2,.,TRBJ2-3,TGTGCCAGCAGCTCGCAGGGCCAGAGAGATACGCAGTATTTT,CASSSQGQRDTQYF
.,TRBV6-5,.,TRBJ1-2,TGTGCCAGCAGTTACTTAAAGACAGGAGAGAATGGCTACACCTTC,CASSYLKTGENGYTF
.,TRBV18,once,TRBJ2-7,TGTGCCAGCTCACCATCGATCGTCCCAGTAACGGGAGCGGAGCAGTACTTC,CASSPSIVPVTGAEQYF
.,TRBV10-3,.,TRBJ1-6,TGTGCCATCAGTGAGGAAGACGATTCACCCCTCCACTTT,CAISEEDDSPLHF
TRBD2,TRBV19,.,TRBJ2-5,TGTGTCAGTAGTCGGGGGGGGTCATGGGAGACCCAGTACTTC,CVSSRGGSWETQYF
TRBD1,TRBV9,.,TRBJ1-5,TGTGCCAGCAGCGTAGAGACAGGGGAGAATCAGCCCCAGCATTTT,CASSVETGENQPQHF
.,TRBV4-1,.,TRBJ2-7,TGCGCCAGCAGCCAAGATGGGGCAGGGCGAAGGGAGCAGTACTTC,CASSQDGAGRREQYF
.,TRBV23-1,.,TRBJ2-7,TGCGCCAGCAATTCCGAGGAGGCCTACGAGCAGTACTTC,CASNSEEAYEQYF
TRBD2,TRBV7-3,.,TRBJ2-7,TGTGCCAGCAGCTTACGGAGCGGGACCACCTACGAGCAGTACTTC,CASSLRSGTTYEQYF
.,TRBV15,.,TRBJ2-3,TGTGCCACCAGCAAGAGTGGCAGCCGCACAGATACGCAGTATTTT,CATSKSGSRTDTQYF
.,TRBV7-3,.,TRBJ2-7,TGTGCCAGCAACTTAACCAGGGAAGGTCGGTACGAGCAGTACTTC,CASNLTREGRYEQYF
.,TRBV5-3,.,TRBJ2-7,TGTGCCAGACGTCCCAGCGGTAACTCCTCCTACGAGCAGTACTTC,CARRPSGNSSYEQYF